This is a list of T cell receptor beta chains from one sample in a study of cytomegalovirus exposure and HLA in healthy donors. Libraries were prepared by immunoSEQ multiplex PCR; TCRdb keeps only in-frame clonotypes and omits some of them. Among tens of thousands of clones listed, more than 75% were seen once. Sample: PBMCs. The receptor source for this set is a woman aged 35 to 49 in good health and CMV-seropositive. Each CDR3 is given with its conserved first and last residue. The D gene is left open where the match is weak. Some rows mark clone size as missing; the rest say once, few, many or name a class of expanded clone.

CDR3nt: TGTGCTAGTGCCGCCCAGGGGGCTCAGAATCAGCCCCAGCATTTT; CDR3aa: CASAAQGAQNQPQHF; j_gene: TRBJ1-5; abundance: -; d_gene: TRBD1; v_gene: TRBV12-5
CDR3nt: TGTGCCAGCAGCCCCTATGGACAGAACCCATCGGCTTTCTTT; CDR3aa: CASSPYGQNPSAFF; j_gene: TRBJ1-1; abundance: -; d_gene: -; v_gene: TRBV27
CDR3nt: TGCGCCAGCAGCTCGAACCGAGCCCTCGGAAACACCATATATTTT; CDR3aa: CASSSNRALGNTIYF; j_gene: TRBJ1-3; abundance: -; d_gene: -; v_gene: TRBV5-1
CDR3nt: TGTGCCAGCAGCGTAGAGGTCAGGGAAGGACCCGGGGAGCTGTTTTTT; CDR3aa: CASSVEVREGPGELFF; j_gene: TRBJ2-2; abundance: once; d_gene: -; v_gene: TRBV9
CDR3nt: TGTGCCAGCAGCTTGGGAATAGCCGTATTGAACACTGAAGCTTTCTTT; CDR3aa: CASSLGIAVLNTEAFF; j_gene: TRBJ1-1; abundance: -; d_gene: -; v_gene: TRBV5-8
CDR3nt: TGTGCCAGCAGTTTTGGGCAGGGAGGGAATCAGCCCCAGCATTTT; CDR3aa: CASSFGQGGNQPQHF; j_gene: TRBJ1-5; abundance: -; d_gene: -; v_gene: TRBV27
CDR3nt: TGTGCCAGCAGCCCAGACAGGGGGCTTGGAGATACGCAGTATTTT; CDR3aa: CASSPDRGLGDTQYF; j_gene: TRBJ2-3; abundance: -; d_gene: TRBD1; v_gene: TRBV7-9
CDR3nt: TGTGCCAGTCACACAGGGGATCTCACCGGGGAGCTGTTTTTT; CDR3aa: CASHTGDLTGELFF; j_gene: TRBJ2-2; abundance: -; d_gene: TRBD1; v_gene: TRBV28
CDR3nt: TGTGCCAGCAGCTTGGACAGGTCGCCCTACGAGCAGTACTTC; CDR3aa: CASSLDRSPYEQYF; j_gene: TRBJ2-7; abundance: -; d_gene: -; v_gene: TRBV5-6
CDR3nt: TGTGCCAGCAGCGTAGTCGGCCAACCGGGACTAGTTAACACCGGGGAGCTGTTTTTT; CDR3aa: CASSVVGQPGLVNTGELFF; j_gene: TRBJ2-2; abundance: -; d_gene: TRBD2; v_gene: TRBV9
CDR3nt: TGTGCCAGCAGCCTACAACCTCCCGGGGGGCTATCCGATGCAGATACGCAGTATTTT; CDR3aa: CASSLQPPGGLSDADTQYF; j_gene: TRBJ2-3; abundance: -; d_gene: -; v_gene: TRBV7-6
CDR3nt: TGTGCCAGCTCACCTAAGCCGGACAGGGCCTACGAGCAGTACTTC; CDR3aa: CASSPKPDRAYEQYF; j_gene: TRBJ2-7; abundance: -; d_gene: TRBD1; v_gene: TRBV18
CDR3nt: TGTGCCAGCAGGAGGGCCGCGGAGACCCAGTACTTC; CDR3aa: CASRRAAETQYF; j_gene: TRBJ2-5; abundance: -; d_gene: -; v_gene: TRBV28
CDR3nt: TGTGCCAGCACCCCTACGGGGAGCTCTGGAAACACCATATATTTT; CDR3aa: CASTPTGSSGNTIYF; j_gene: TRBJ1-3; abundance: once; d_gene: -; v_gene: TRBV7-6
CDR3nt: TGTGCCAGCAGTGGGGGGGAAACAACAGAGACCCAGTACTTC; CDR3aa: CASSGGETTETQYF; j_gene: TRBJ2-5; abundance: -; d_gene: TRBD2; v_gene: TRBV27
CDR3nt: TGTGCCAGAAGCTTTGAGGGGGGGCCCCGGAGCCAACGAGATACGCAGTATTTT; CDR3aa: CARSFEGGPRSQRDTQYF; j_gene: TRBJ2-3; abundance: -; d_gene: -; v_gene: TRBV5-3
CDR3nt: TGTGCCAGCAGCCCCCTCGCAGATACGCAGTATTTT; CDR3aa: CASSPLADTQYF; j_gene: TRBJ2-3; abundance: -; d_gene: -; v_gene: TRBV7-9
CDR3nt: TGTGCCAGCAGACAGGGCCTCAATCAGCCCCAGCATTTT; CDR3aa: CASRQGLNQPQHF; j_gene: TRBJ1-5; abundance: -; d_gene: -; v_gene: TRBV28
CDR3nt: TGTGCCAGCATCTTACAGGGGCGTTTACCGGATGGCTACACCTTC; CDR3aa: CASILQGRLPDGYTF; j_gene: TRBJ1-2; abundance: -; d_gene: TRBD1; v_gene: TRBV7-9
CDR3nt: TGTGCCAGCAGCTTAGCCCTCCGACAGGGGCAAGAGACCCAGTACTTC; CDR3aa: CASSLALRQGQETQYF; j_gene: TRBJ2-5; abundance: -; d_gene: TRBD1; v_gene: TRBV11-1
CDR3nt: TGTGCCAGCAGCAAGGGACAGGGGGTCCCTGAAGCTTTCTTT; CDR3aa: CASSKGQGVPEAFF; j_gene: TRBJ1-1; abundance: few; d_gene: TRBD1; v_gene: TRBV9
CDR3nt: TGTGCCAGCAGTTTAAACCCCCGGTCCGGGGAGCTGTTTTTT; CDR3aa: CASSLNPRSGELFF; j_gene: TRBJ2-2; abundance: -; d_gene: -; v_gene: TRBV28
CDR3nt: TGTGCCAGCAGTGATCGGTCAGGGTCCAACTATGGCTACACCTTC; CDR3aa: CASSDRSGSNYGYTF; j_gene: TRBJ1-2; abundance: -; d_gene: -; v_gene: TRBV2
CDR3nt: TGTGCCAGCAGCTTACACCCAGGGGGCGACCAGCCCCAGCATTTT; CDR3aa: CASSLHPGGDQPQHF; j_gene: TRBJ1-5; abundance: -; d_gene: TRBD1; v_gene: TRBV7-6
CDR3nt: TGTGCCAGCAGGGGGGCCGGTGAGGCTTTCTTT; CDR3aa: CASRGAGEAFF; j_gene: TRBJ1-1; abundance: -; d_gene: -; v_gene: TRBV6-4
CDR3nt: TGTGCCACTGGGACAGAGGCATATCAGCCCCAGCATTTT; CDR3aa: CATGTEAYQPQHF; j_gene: TRBJ1-5; abundance: -; d_gene: TRBD1; v_gene: TRBV6-5
CDR3nt: TGTGCCAGCAGTTTAAGAGGGGACATTGGCTACACCTTC; CDR3aa: CASSLRGDIGYTF; j_gene: TRBJ1-2; abundance: few; d_gene: -; v_gene: TRBV27
CDR3nt: TGCAGTGCAAATATCTACAATGAGCAGTTCTTC; CDR3aa: CSANIYNEQFF; j_gene: TRBJ2-1; abundance: -; d_gene: -; v_gene: TRBV20-1
CDR3nt: TGTGCCAGCAGCTTTAACTTCCAAGAGACCCAGTACTTC; CDR3aa: CASSFNFQETQYF; j_gene: TRBJ2-5; abundance: -; d_gene: -; v_gene: TRBV7-6
CDR3nt: TGTGCCAGCAGCTTAGCGGTAGGGGACGAGCAGTACTTC; CDR3aa: CASSLAVGDEQYF; j_gene: TRBJ2-7; abundance: -; d_gene: -; v_gene: TRBV7-8
CDR3nt: TGTGCCAGTAGTATAGATCGACGGACATACAATGAGCAGTTCTTC; CDR3aa: CASSIDRRTYNEQFF; j_gene: TRBJ2-1; abundance: -; d_gene: -; v_gene: TRBV19
CDR3nt: TGTGCCACCTTACAACAGGGAAACACCGGGGAGCTGTTTTTT; CDR3aa: CATLQQGNTGELFF; j_gene: TRBJ2-2; abundance: few; d_gene: -; v_gene: TRBV6-1